These T cell receptor beta chains were read from a single sample in a study of molecular identifiers for immune sequencing clone quantification. Using its own MiXCR run on the PCR reads, TCRdb lists one record per CDR3 protein. The table has approximately 550,000 distinct CDR3 sequences, 20% to 25% seen once. Sequencing used naive CD8+ T cells from blood, with Jurkat cell RNA spiked in. Receptors originate from a human donor in good health. Some libraries in this study had Jurkat cell RNA spiked in. CDR3s include the opening cysteine and the closing phenylalanine or tryptophan. D genes are given only for firm matches. Expanded clones get a size class; other rows say once, few or many, or leave the size out.

clone size	V gene	D gene	J gene	CDR3 protein
many	TRBV2	NA	TRBJ1-2	CASSENGRELYGYTF
NA	TRBV12-3/TRBV12-4	NA	TRBJ2-5	CASSLWAVQETQYF
few	TRBV6-5	NA	TRBJ1-2	CASSYGSGTGYTF
NA	TRBV27	TRBD2	TRBJ2-3	CASSLLAGEADTQYF
few	TRBV13	NA	TRBJ1-3	CASSLGVPTYFSGNTIYF
few	TRBV12-3/TRBV12-4	TRBD1	TRBJ2-7	CASRGQGVEQYF
many	TRBV30	TRBD2	TRBJ2-1	CAWSVLRDYPPEQFF
few	TRBV10-2	TRBD1	TRBJ2-7	CASSGVGTAVSYEQYF
few	TRBV20-1	NA	TRBJ2-2	CSASRSAGELFF
NA	TRBV12-3/TRBV12-4	TRBD1	TRBJ2-5	CASSSGQALFQETQYF
many	TRBV7-9	TRBD1	TRBJ1-6	CASSSSGGAIRSPLHF
many	TRBV7-9	NA	TRBJ2-2	CASSLSGYAGELFF
NA	TRBV30	NA	TRBJ2-5	CAWSPPTATQETQYF
many	TRBV6-5	NA	TRBJ1-1	CASSYGVGHTEAFF
many	TRBV20-1	TRBD2	TRBJ2-3	CSAPGLAGVLTSTDTQYF
NA	TRBV7-9	TRBD2	TRBJ2-2	CAIRTSGMLSGGELFF
NA	TRBV4-1	NA	TRBJ2-7	CASSRGLIYEQYF
few	TRBV4-3	TRBD2	TRBJ2-1	CASSQDSSGITAEQFF
NA	TRBV6-1	NA	TRBJ1-4	CASRAPHNPYTTNEKLFF
NA	TRBV7-9	NA	TRBJ2-5	CASSDLTGQETQYF
few	TRBV30	TRBD1	TRBJ1-5	CAWSSPPTGGFQPQHF
many	TRBV6-5	TRBD1	TRBJ1-1	CASSYLTGRGTEAFF
few	TRBV28	TRBD2	TRBJ2-7	CASSSSGRALDEQYF
few	TRBV4-2	TRBD2	TRBJ2-5	CASSQGLAETQYF
many	TRBV6-5	TRBD2	TRBJ2-7	CASSYSPGLAGNVVEQYF